These T cell receptor beta chains were read from a single sample in a study of technical replicates of blood from a handful of donors. Measured with immunoSEQ multiplex PCR; TCRdb has only the in-frame clones, and not every one. The sample lists 55,000 to 75,000 clones, about 95% seen once, with less than 3.5% in the top ten. Specimen: PBMCs. These receptors originate from a human donor in good health. Some clones in this sample may be carry-over from other donors' samples. Each CDR3 is given with its conserved first and last residue. The D gene is left open where the match is weak. Not all rows give a size; the values are once, few, many and, for expanded clones, a class.

CDR3: CASRFIRDRWGNGYTF
DNA: TGTGCAAGTCGCTTTATTCGAGACCGATGGGGCAATGGCTACACCTTC
J: TRBJ1-2
length: 16
size: .
V: TRBV12-2
D: .

CDR3: CASSILAGDTGELFF
DNA: TGTGCCAGCAGCATACTAGCGGGGGACACCGGGGAGCTGTTTTTT
J: TRBJ2-2
length: 15
size: .
V: TRBV7-2
D: TRBD2

CDR3: CASSPGLPNDEQFF
DNA: TGTGCCAGCAGCCCTGGACTACCCAACGATGAGCAGTTCTTC
J: TRBJ2-1
length: 14
size: .
V: TRBV5-1
D: .

CDR3: CASRLQRDEQYF
DNA: TGTGCCAGCAGATTGCAGCGAGACGAGCAGTACTTC
J: TRBJ2-7
length: 12
size: .
V: TRBV6-6
D: .

CDR3: CASRRGIWAGELFF
DNA: TGTGCCAGCAGGAGAGGGATCTGGGCCGGGGAGCTGTTTTTT
J: TRBJ2-2
length: 14
size: once
V: TRBV6-1
D: .

CDR3: CASSPTGGFNEQFF
DNA: TGTGCCAGCAGCCCCACGGGGGGGTTCAATGAGCAGTTCTTC
J: TRBJ2-1
length: 14
size: .
V: TRBV7-8
D: TRBD2

CDR3: CASSAPGSAYEQYF
DNA: TGTGCCAGCAGCGCCCCGGGTTCCGCCTACGAGCAGTACTTC
J: TRBJ2-7
length: 14
size: once
V: TRBV7-9
D: .

CDR3: CASSVAEQNYGYTF
DNA: TGTGCCAGCAGCGTAGCGGAACAGAACTATGGCTACACCTTC
J: TRBJ1-2
length: 14
size: .
V: TRBV9
D: .

CDR3: CASTPVGSGGYGYTF
DNA: TGTGCCAGCACCCCGGTCGGATCAGGTGGTTATGGCTACACCTTC
J: TRBJ1-2
length: 15
size: .
V: TRBV5-4
D: .

CDR3: CASSGLQRAFF
DNA: TGTGCCAGCAGTGGCCTTCAGCGAGCTTTCTTT
J: TRBJ1-1
length: 11
size: .
V: TRBV2
D: .

CDR3: CAWSQPWAGYTF
DNA: TGTGCCTGGAGCCAACCGTGGGCTGGCTACACCTTC
J: TRBJ1-2
length: 12
size: .
V: TRBV30
D: .

CDR3: CASSLGLLPSEQYF
DNA: TGCGCCAGCAGCCTGGGACTTCTTCCCTCGGAGCAGTACTTC
J: TRBJ2-7
length: 14
size: .
V: TRBV4-1
D: .

CDR3: CASSLVGQGANNEQFF
DNA: TGTGCCAGCAGCTTAGTGGGGCAGGGGGCTAACAATGAGCAGTTCTTC
J: TRBJ2-1
length: 16
size: .
V: TRBV11-1
D: TRBD1

CDR3: CASSLAGQGLFGANVLTF
DNA: TGTGCCAGCAGCTTAGCAGGTCAGGGACTTTTTGGGGCCAACGTCCTGACTTTC
J: TRBJ2-6
length: 18
size: .
V: TRBV7-6
D: .

CDR3: CASAPQRGIGELFF
DNA: TGTGCCAGCGCCCCACAGCGGGGCATCGGGGAGCTGTTTTTT
J: TRBJ2-2
length: 14
size: .
V: TRBV7-2
D: TRBD2

CDR3: CASRETDTQYF
DNA: TGTGCCAGCAGGGAGACAGATACGCAGTATTTT
J: TRBJ2-3
length: 11
size: .
V: TRBV7-9
D: .

CDR3: CAWSVGTHRGAQPQHF
DNA: TGTGCCTGGAGTGTGGGGACCCACAGGGGGGCTCAGCCCCAGCATTTT
J: TRBJ1-5
length: 16
size: .
V: TRBV30
D: TRBD1

CDR3: CASSQGTGGTNSPLHF
DNA: TGTGCCAGCAGCCAAGGGACAGGGGGCACCAATTCACCCCTCCACTTT
J: TRBJ1-6
length: 16
size: once
V: TRBV11-3
D: TRBD1

CDR3: CASSLVPSGQGDYEQYF
DNA: TGTGCCAGCAGCTTAGTCCCATCGGGACAGGGGGACTACGAGCAGTACTTC
J: TRBJ2-7
length: 17
size: .
V: TRBV7-2
D: TRBD1

CDR3: CASSKGPDGTAGDGYTF
DNA: TGTGCCAGCAGTAAGGGGCCCGACGGGACAGCGGGGGATGGCTACACCTTC
J: TRBJ1-2
length: 17
size: .
V: TRBV9
D: TRBD1

CDR3: CASSLGGGTQPQHF
DNA: TGTGCCAGCAGCCTAGGTGGGGGGACTCAGCCCCAGCATTTT
J: TRBJ1-5
length: 14
size: .
V: TRBV7-9
D: .

CDR3: CASKPLAGAYNEQFF
DNA: TGTGCCAGCAAACCACTAGCGGGAGCCTACAATGAGCAGTTCTTC
J: TRBJ2-1
length: 15
size: .
V: TRBV27
D: TRBD2

CDR3: CASSLAGVAMQPQHF
DNA: TGTGCCAGCAGCTTGGCCGGGGTGGCCATGCAGCCCCAGCATTTT
J: TRBJ1-5
length: 15
size: .
V: TRBV5-6
D: .

CDR3: CASSLFRGGGSNEQFF
DNA: TGTGCCAGCAGCTTATTTCGGGGGGGCGGGTCCAATGAGCAGTTCTTC
J: TRBJ2-1
length: 16
size: .
V: TRBV7-2
D: TRBD2

CDR3: CASSLSAGAGANVLTF
DNA: TGTGCCAGCAGCTTAAGTGCGGGGGCTGGGGCCAACGTCCTGACTTTC
J: TRBJ2-6
length: 16
size: few
V: TRBV7-3
D: TRBD2